The text below deals with one T cell receptor beta chain. This CDR3 is 13 amino acids long. Germline CDR1 is MDHEN and CDR2 is SYDVKM. Trimming removed 5 bases at V and 2 bases at J, with 9 bases between. These data are taken from a study of blood T cell repertoires in COVID-19. Looking at the study overall: T cells, B-cell-depleted T cells, or PBMCs provided the cDNA or gDNA that served as material.

Original processing methods: Nucleated cell number was recorded as an estimate derived from reference gene primer amplification. Here immunoSEQ multiplex PCR was the method, and the copy in TCRdb shows in-frame clones only, minus some. V and J calls and clone size are given by that table; D and trimming were obtained from the DNA. The table includes fewer than 55,000 clones, about four fifths detected once. This clonotype was sampled from a man in his fifties with acute or convalescent COVID-19. Material: peripheral blood. The chain carries TRBV28 and TRBJ1-1; D call uncertain. CDR3 sequence: CASSINRNTEAFF. CDR3 DNA sequence: TGTGCCAGCAGTATAAACAGAAACACTGAAGCTTTCTTT.